The 28 T cell receptor beta chains below were found in one sample sequenced in a study of CD8+ T cells in alopecia areata. Treatment meaning: oral pan-JAK inhibitor, 5-10 mg twice daily. Extraction and reverse transcription of RNA yielded cDNA as the sequencing template. Libraries were prepared by immunoSEQ multiplex PCR; TCRdb keeps only in-frame clonotypes and omits some of them. The sample shows more than 200,000 clones, over 60% of them seen only once. The specimen comprised CD4+ T cells sorted from blood, sampled at week 4, from a patient treated with tofacitinib. Receptors originate from a human donor with alopecia areata.

This clone is a singleton in its sample. The chain employs TRBV7-3 and TRBJ2-3; TRBD2 might be the D (5 bases). The CDR3 has 13 amino acids. V was shortened by 5 bases and J by 7 bases, with 13 bases between the two germline ends. The V gene's germline CDR1 is SGHTA and CDR2 FQGTGA. As DNA, the CDR3 is TGTGCCAGCAGCCCCTCGGGGATGAATACGCAGTATTTT. This encodes CASSPSGMNTQYF.

This rearrangement joins TRBV6-5 to TRBJ1-1; no definite D call. The CDR3 runs to 16 residues. Germline lookup yields CDR1 MNHEY and CDR2 SVGAGI. V was pared by 0 bases and J by 0 bases, with 11 bases between. CDR3 in amino acids: CASSYSIWHLNTEAFF. In nucleotides, the CDR3 is TGTGCCAGCAGTTACTCGATTTGGCACCTGAACACTGAAGCTTTCTTT.

The CDR3 DNA reads TGTGCCAGCAGGATCTGGGAGACCCAGTACTTC. It encodes CASRIWETQYF. The J gene is TRBJ2-5, the V gene TRBV7-2; no firm D call. The CDR3 extends over 11 amino acids. V lost 6 bases and J 5 bases, leaving 7 bases between the germline ends. Germline CDR1 reads SGHTA; CDR2 reads FQGNSA.

This clone showed up just a few times. This rearrangement joins TRBV29-1 to TRBJ2-7, with D tentatively TRBD1 (5 bases). This CDR3 has 13 residues. From germline, CDR1 is SQVTM and CDR2 ANQGSEA. V was pared by 7 bases and J by 2 bases, with 15 bases between. The CDR3 is CSGVSTVTYEQYF. CDR3 bases: TGCAGCGGGGTTTCGACAGTTACCTACGAGCAGTACTTC.

The chain recombines TRBV4-1 with TRBJ1-1; D perhaps matches TRBD1 (5 bases). The CDR3 totals 16 residues. Germline CDR1 reads MGHRA; CDR2 reads YSYEKL. The V gene lost 3 bases and the J gene lost 0 bases, with 14 bases spanning the gap. CDR3 DNA sequence: TGCGCCAGCAGCCATGGGGACCGGGTTATGAACACTGAAGCTTTCTTT. Its translation: CASSHGDRVMNTEAFF.

The V call is TRBV10-3, the J call TRBJ2-5; D might be TRBD2 (5 bases). The V gene's germline CDR1 is ENHRY and CDR2 SYGVKD. Between the trimmed V and J ends, which lost 0 bases and 5 bases, there was a span of 13 bases. This CDR3 spans 15 amino acids. CDR3 sequence reads: CAISESVGVSETQYF. In DNA, the CDR3 is TGTGCCATCAGTGAGTCGGTGGGAGTATCCGAGACCCAGTACTTC.

The V gene is TRBV6-5, the J gene TRBJ2-1; the D gene could be TRBD1 or TRBD2 (5 bases each). Trimming left V 2 bases short and J 10 bases short, with 12 bases between. Germline CDR1 MNHEY, CDR2 SVGAGI. This CDR3 is built from 13 residues. CDR3: CASSYPGRTEQFF. CDR3 nucleotides: TGTGCCAGCAGTTACCCGGGACGGACAGAGCAGTTCTTC.

This clone has just a few counts. This chain links TRBV7-8 with TRBJ2-5; 10 bases align to TRBD2. Germline values: CDR1 SGHVS, CDR2 FQNEAQ. CDR3 length: 14 residues. The ends lost 6 bases at V and 7 bases at J; junction bases unmatched: 8. The DNA for the CDR3 is TGTGCCAGCAGACTCAGCGGGGGGGCCGGGACCCAGTACTTC. Translating it yields CASRLSGGAGTQYF.

V is TRBV29-1 and J is TRBJ1-2, with D unresolved. V lost 2 bases and J lost 7, with 8 bases in between. From germline, CDR1 is SQVTM and CDR2 ANQGSEA. This CDR3 is 11 amino acids long. CDR3 bases: TGCAGCGTTGAATGGCAGTCTGGCTACACCTTC. This translates into CSVEWQSGYTF.

This chain links TRBV10-3 with TRBJ1-6; D perhaps matches TRBD1 (5 bases). The germline V gene encodes CDR1 ENHRY and CDR2 SYGVKD. The CDR3 loop spans 14 amino acids. Between the trimmed V and J ends, which lost 4 bases and 7 bases, there was a span of 11 bases. As DNA, the CDR3 is TGTGCCATCAGTGTATCGGGGCCGAATTCACCCCTCCACTTT. Encoded protein: CAISVSGPNSPLHF.

The rearrangement joins TRBV5-1 to TRBJ2-3; 9 bases match TRBD2. CDR1 SGHRS and CDR2 YFSETQ come from the germline V gene. Unmatched junction bases numbered 12, after V lost 4 bases and J lost 6 bases. The CDR3 loop spans 16 amino acids. The CDR3 bases are TGCGCCAGCAGCACCGCGGCGGGGGGGCTGACGGATACGCAGTATTTT. Amino acids: CASSTAAGGLTDTQYF.

CDR3 bases: TGTGCCAGCAGTCTGACAGGGAGGGGGGTCAATGAGCAGTTCTTC. This sequence encodes CASSLTGRGVNEQFF. The chain recombines TRBV6-5 with TRBJ2-1; D is possibly TRBD1 or TRBD2 (7 bases each). Germline V CDR1 and CDR2: MNHEY, SVGAGI. V lost 5 bases and J 6 bases, leaving 17 bases between the germline ends. The CDR3 runs 15 residues.

Note on this clone: Different DNA sequences within this sample yield the same CDR3. This chain joins TRBV5-1 and TRBJ2-1; D may be TRBD1 or TRBD2 (5 bases each). V was shortened by 0 bases and J by 1 base, with 8 bases between the two germline ends. Germline V gene sequence: CDR1 SGHRS, CDR2 YFSETQ. The CDR3 spans 15 residues. CDR3 DNA sequence: TGCGCCAGCAGCTTGGATGGGGGATCCTACAATGAGCAGTTCTTC. Translated, it gives CASSLDGGSYNEQFF.

The V and J genes are TRBV2 and TRBJ1-5; unclear D gene. Trimming stripped 5 bases from V and 0 bases from J, with 11 bases between. The CDR3 spans 15 residues. CDR1 SNHLY and CDR2 FYNNEI come from the germline V gene. The CDR3 protein is CASSYDGYSNQPQHF. In DNA form, the CDR3 reads TGTGCCAGCAGTTACGACGGGTATAGCAATCAGCCCCAGCATTTT.

As to this clone: The identical CDR3 is also encoded by other nucleotide sequences in the sample. V and J are TRBV30 and TRBJ2-3; unclear D gene. V lost 0 bases to trimming and J lost 0 bases, with 1 base between them. Germline assignment: CDR1 GTSNPN and CDR2 SVGIG (reference sequence). The CDR3 extends over 12 amino acids. The CDR3 is CAWSVSTDTQYF. For the CDR3, the DNA is TGTGCCTGGAGTGTTAGCACAGATACGCAGTATTTT.

Comments on this clone: A junction boundary mismatches the germline segment, possibly from a read error. The rearrangement links TRBV28 to TRBJ2-7; D gene unclear. This CDR3 is 12 amino acids long. Germline V gene data show CDR1 as MDHEN and CDR2 as SYDVKM. DNA for the CDR3: TGTGTCAGCAGTTTAAGGCCTTACGAGCAGTACTTC. Its translation: CVSSLRPYEQYF.

The genes are TRBV7-9 and TRBJ1-5; D gene uncertain. Germline loops: CDR1 SEHNR, CDR2 FQNEAQ (reference sequence). This CDR3 spans 14 amino acids. V was pared by 0 bases and J by 5 bases, with 8 bases between. The CDR3 here is CASSLADGDQPQHF. The DNA of the CDR3 is TGTGCCAGCAGCTTAGCCGATGGGGATCAGCCCCAGCATTTT.

This chain joins TRBV4-3 and TRBJ2-3, with TRBD2 matching over 7 bases. The germline V gene encodes CDR1 LGHNA and CDR2 YSLEER. The CDR3 has 16 residues. V shed 0 bases, J shed 4 bases, and the junction held 7 bases outside the gene matches. CDR3 in DNA: TGCGCCAGCAGCCAAGAAGCGGGACGTACGGCAGATACGCAGTATTTT. The encoded protein is CASSQEAGRTADTQYF.

The CDR3 nucleotides read TGTGCCAGCTCACCCTCTCATAACTATGGCTACACCTTC. Translating it yields CASSPSHNYGYTF. V usage is TRBV18 and J usage is TRBJ1-2; no reliable D call. CDR3 length: 13 amino acids. Germline V gene data show CDR1 as KGHSH and CDR2 as LQKENI. V was cut by 3 bases and J by 1 base, with 6 bases left in between. Full variable domain (missing parts from reference TRBV18 and TRBJ1-2): NAGVMQNPRHLVRRRGQEARLRCSPMKGHSHVYWYRQLPEEGLKFMVYLQKENIIDESGMPKERFSAEFPKEGPSILRIQQVVRGDSAAYFCASSPSHNYGYTFGSGTRLTVV.

This clone was counted a few times. V is TRBV7-2 and J is TRBJ1-1, with D unresolved. V dropped 4 bases and J dropped 5 bases, with 17 bases sitting between them. The CDR3 covers 15 residues. Per the germline V gene, CDR1 is SGHTA and CDR2 is FQGNSA. The DNA of the CDR3 is TGTGCCAGCAGCTCCCCAGAGGGTTTTAGGACTGAAGCTTTCTTT. Translation: CASSSPEGFRTEAFF.

Only one count was recorded for this clone. The J gene is TRBJ1-2, the V gene TRBV5-4, with D hard to call. The CDR3 covers 16 residues. Per the germline V gene, CDR1 is SGHNT and CDR2 is YYREEE (reference sequence). V was shortened by 0 bases and J by 5 bases, with 17 bases between the two germline ends. The CDR3 DNA is TGTGCCAGCAGCTTGGCCGGGAGGGATCCCTCGTATGGCTACACCTTC. Translated: CASSLAGRDPSYGYTF.

CDR3 nucleotide sequence: TGTGCCAGCAGCTTAAAGGGCCTGGACAATGAGCAGTTCTTC. Amino acid sequence: CASSLKGLDNEQFF. The chain recombines TRBV7-2 with TRBJ2-1; D gene uncertain. V dropped 2 bases and J dropped 5 bases, with 10 bases sitting between them. The CDR3 is 14 amino acids. From germline, CDR1 is SGHTA and CDR2 FQGNSA.

The rearrangement links TRBV7-2 to TRBJ2-5, with 15 nucleotides matching TRBD2. V was clipped by 5 bases and J by 0 bases; unmatched bases: 7. The CDR3 consists of 18 residues. CDR1 SGHTA and CDR2 FQGNSA come from the germline V gene. The CDR3 sequence is CASSPRGLAGGHQETQYF. CDR3 bases: TGTGCCAGCAGCCCCAGGGGACTAGCGGGGGGACACCAAGAGACCCAGTACTTC.

The rearrangement joins TRBV9 to TRBJ1-6; TRBD1 might be the D (5 bases). The CDR3 has 15 amino acids. Germline V gene lookup returns CDR1 SGDLS and CDR2 YYNGEE. With 0 bases removed from V and 6 bases from J, the gap between germline ends came to 10 bases. CDR3 loop: CASSVGRGSNSPLHF. CDR3 nucleotide sequence: TGTGCCAGCAGCGTAGGGAGGGGAAGTAATTCACCCCTCCACTTT.

The chain combines TRBV4-1 with TRBJ2-3; 10 nucleotides align to TRBD2. V dropped 0 bases and J dropped 1; count of bases not matched to a gene: 10. The CDR3 sequence is 19 residues long. Per germline, CDR1 MGHRA and CDR2 YSYEKL. In DNA, the CDR3 is TGCGCCAGCAGCCAAGATGGGCTAGCGGGGGATGATGGCACAGATACGCAGTATTTT. Translated: CASSQDGLAGDDGTDTQYF.

The chain carries TRBV5-6 and TRBJ1-2; 7 bases are shared with TRBD1. The CDR3 has 13 amino acids. Germline trimming cut 1 base from V and 7 bases from J; bases unmatched to any gene: 4. The germline CDR1 and CDR2 sequences are SGHDT and YYEEEE. The CDR3 DNA is TGTGCCAGCAGCTTGAGACAGGGCTCTGGCTACACCTTC. This sequence encodes CASSLRQGSGYTF.

The chain couples TRBV5-4 to TRBJ2-1; 14 bases are a match to TRBD2. Looked up from germline, CDR1 is SGHNT and CDR2 is YYREEE (reference sequence). The CDR3 consists of 16 residues. After removal of 4 bases from V and 8 bases from J, the junction contained 8 bases not matched to a gene. This CDR3 reads CASSRTSGGLGDEQFF. The CDR3 nucleotides are TGTGCCAGCAGCAGGACTAGCGGGGGGCTAGGGGATGAGCAGTTCTTC.

This clone occurred a few times. The gene calls are TRBV18 and TRBJ2-2; D is uncertain. V was clipped by 3 bases and J by 1 base, with 3 bases between them. Germline CDR1 KGHSH, CDR2 LQKENI. The CDR3 runs 13 residues. This chain's CDR3 is CASSPKNTGELFF. DNA for the CDR3: TGTGCCAGCTCACCCAAGAACACCGGGGAGCTGTTTTTT. Full variable domain (remainder filled in from reference TRBV18 and TRBJ2-2): NAGVMQNPRHLVRRRGQEARLRCSPMKGHSHVYWYRQLPEEGLKFMVYLQKENIIDESGMPKERFSAEFPKEGPSILRIQQVVRGDSAAYFCASSPKNTGELFFGEGSRLTVL.